The next 8 T cell receptor beta chains were all read from a single sample in a study of early T cells in non-severe SARS-CoV-2 infection. Using its own MiXCR run on the 5' RACE reads, TCRdb lists one record per CDR3 protein. The repertoire holds more than 75,000 distinct CDR3 sequences, around 14% seen once, with about 6.4% in the top ten. Sequencing was carried out using whole blood. These receptors originate from an adult who was a healthcare worker with PCR-confirmed SARS-CoV-2 infection or an uninfected control (not recorded which).

This clonotype was seen a few times. The J gene is TRBJ1-2, the V gene TRBV28, with D maybe TRBD1 (5 bases). Germline V gives CDR1 MDHEN, CDR2 SYDVKM. This CDR3 is built from 13 residues. V shed 5 bases and J shed 1 base, with 8 bases lying between them. CDR3 region: CASSQGFNYGYTF. CDR3 nucleotide sequence: TGTGCCAGCAGTCAGGGCTTTAACTATGGCTACACCTTC.

This clonotype occurred a few times. The chain combines TRBV18 with TRBJ2-5; possibly TRBD2 for D (6 bases). The ends were cut back, 1 base at V and 4 bases at J, with 7 bases in the middle. This CDR3 spans 13 amino acids. CDR1 is KGHSH and CDR2 is LQKENI in the germline V gene. The CDR3 nucleotides read TGTGCCAGCTCACCACGGGAGGTAGAGACCCAGTACTTC. It is translated as CASSPREVETQYF. The full variable domain, its missing parts supplied by reference TRBV18 and TRBJ2-5, is NAGVMQNPRHLVRRRGQEARLRCSPMKGHSHVYWYRQLPEEGLKFMVYLQKENIIDESGMPKERFSAEFPKEGPSILRIQQVVRGDSAAYFCASSPREVETQYFGPGTRLLVL.

The V gene is TRBV5-1, the J gene TRBJ2-1; 7 bases align to TRBD2. The CDR3 has 16 amino acids. The germline V gene has CDR1 SGHRS and CDR2 YFSETQ. The V and J ends lost 4 bases and 0 bases, in that order; junction bases with no gene match: 7. The CDR3, as DNA: TGCGCCAGCAGCCGCCTAGGGACTAACTCCTACAATGAGCAGTTCTTC. It codes for CASSRLGTNSYNEQFF.

The chain joins TRBV20-1 to TRBJ2-1, with TRBD2 identical over 11 bases. Germline loops: CDR1 DFQATT, CDR2 SNEGSKA (reference sequence). V gave up 1 base and J gave up 2 bases; unmatched junction bases: 1. There are 15 residues in the CDR3. CDR3 DNA sequence: TGCAGTGCTAGAGTAGCGGGAGGGCCCTACAATGAGCAGTTCTTC. It is translated as CSARVAGGPYNEQFF.

The V and J genes are TRBV9 and TRBJ2-7; D may be TRBD2 (6 bases). This CDR3 region has 14 residues. In germline, CDR1 is SGDLS, CDR2 YYNGEE. Trimming removed 5 bases at V and 3 bases at J, with 15 bases between. The CDR3 region is CASSWGAGNYEQYF. The DNA for the CDR3 is TGTGCCAGCAGTTGGGGCGCGGGGAACTACGAGCAGTACTTC.

This clonotype was observed at least ten times. The DNA of the CDR3 is TGCAGCGTTACACAGGGAGGGCAGACCCAGTACTTC. Amino acids: CSVTQGGQTQYF. The rearrangement uses TRBV29-1 and TRBJ2-5; a weak D match, TRBD2 (7 bases). The CDR3 sequence is 12 residues long. Per germline, CDR1 SQVTM and CDR2 ANQGSEA. The V end lost 5 bases, the J end lost 6 bases, and 13 bases lay between the germline ends.

This clonotype has a count of ten or more. The V and J genes are TRBV19 and TRBJ2-1; D may be TRBD1 (5 bases). V dropped 9 bases and J dropped 4 bases, with 13 bases sitting between them. Looked up from germline, CDR1 is LNHDA and CDR2 is SQIVND (reference sequence). The CDR3 is made up of 13 amino acids. The CDR3 coding sequence is TGTGCCAGCCGCCAAGCAGGGTACAATGAGCAGTTCTTC. Protein: CASRQAGYNEQFF.

This clonotype has a handful of counts. The J gene is TRBJ2-3, the V gene TRBV5-6; D remains unclear. This CDR3 has 13 amino acids. Trimming removed 0 bases from V and 0 bases from J, with 2 bases in between. CDR1 and CDR2 from the germline V gene are SGHDT and YYEEEE. For the CDR3, the DNA is TGTGCCAGCAGCTTGGTTAGCACAGATACGCAGTATTTT. It is translated as CASSLVSTDTQYF.